Listed below are T cell receptor beta chains from one sample, sequenced in a study of blood T cell repertoires in COVID-19. Repertoires were generated with immunoSEQ multiplex PCR, while TCRdb's copy carries only in-frame clones and drops some. The table lists over 200,000 clones, more than 80% of them singletons, with around 2% in the top ten. The sequencing input was PBMCs or T cells enriched from blood (not recorded which). Receptors were obtained from a man aged 55 to 69 who had recovered from COVID-19. The conserved cysteine and the conserved F or W are not part of the CDR3 here. Clone size is given for some rows only: seen once, a few or many times, or a class if the clone is expanded.

>few|TRBV18|TRBJ1-4
ASSPLSGANEKLF
>few|TRBV20-1|TRBJ1-2
SARDRDGYT
>.|TRBV4-2|TRBJ2-2
ASSQVGGNTGELF
>.|TRBV7-2|TRBJ2-2
ASSTSGGRSGELF
>.|TRBV10-3|TRBJ2-3
AISRVRATDTQY
>.|TRBV27|TRBJ1-6
ASSEGTANSPLH
>.|TRBV18|TRBJ1-1
ASSRQETRTEAF
>.|TRBV2|TRBJ1-1
ASTGTSGVEAF
>.|TRBV7-9|TRBJ2-5
ASSFGAGETQY
>once|TRBV7-9|TRBJ2-1
ASSLGASGLYNEQF
>.|TRBV5-1|TRBJ1-6
ASSAGQDLYSPLH
>.|TRBV30|TRBJ1-2
AHHQGGSNYGYT
>.|TRBV19|TRBJ1-1
ASSITVGSEAF
>.|TRBV5-1|TRBJ2-3
ASSLSGTTDTQY
>.|TRBV2|TRBJ1-1
ASNPGVRGEAF
>.|TRBV24-1|TRBJ2-1
ATSDLTTSGGTNEQF
>.|TRBV11-2|TRBJ2-7
ASSLVQRGEQY